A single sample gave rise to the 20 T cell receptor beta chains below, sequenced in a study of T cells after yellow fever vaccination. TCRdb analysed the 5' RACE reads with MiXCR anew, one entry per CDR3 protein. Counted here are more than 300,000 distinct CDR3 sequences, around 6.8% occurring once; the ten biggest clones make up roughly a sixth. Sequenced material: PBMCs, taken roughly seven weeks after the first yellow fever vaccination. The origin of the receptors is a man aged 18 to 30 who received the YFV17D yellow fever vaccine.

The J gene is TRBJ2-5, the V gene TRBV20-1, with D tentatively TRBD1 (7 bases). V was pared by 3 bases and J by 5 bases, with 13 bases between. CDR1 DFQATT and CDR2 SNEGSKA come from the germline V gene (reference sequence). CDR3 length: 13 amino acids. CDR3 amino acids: CSASGGGVETQYF. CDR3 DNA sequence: TGCAGTGCTAGCGGAGGGGGCGTGGAGACCCAGTACTTC.

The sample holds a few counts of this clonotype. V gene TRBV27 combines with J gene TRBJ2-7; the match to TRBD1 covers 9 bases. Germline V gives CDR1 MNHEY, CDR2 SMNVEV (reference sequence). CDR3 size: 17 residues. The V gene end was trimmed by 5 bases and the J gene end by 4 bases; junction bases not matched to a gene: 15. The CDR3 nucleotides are TGTGCCAGCAGTCCTTTTCCGGGACAGGGAACCGATTACGAGCAGTACTTC. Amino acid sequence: CASSPFPGQGTDYEQYF.

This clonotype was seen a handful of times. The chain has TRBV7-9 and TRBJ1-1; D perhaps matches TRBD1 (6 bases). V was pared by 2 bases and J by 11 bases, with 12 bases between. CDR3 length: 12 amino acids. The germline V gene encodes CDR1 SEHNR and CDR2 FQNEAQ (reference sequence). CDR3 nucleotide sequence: TGTGCCAGCAGCTTAATTGAGGGGGTGGCTTTCTTT. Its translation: CASSLIEGVAFF.

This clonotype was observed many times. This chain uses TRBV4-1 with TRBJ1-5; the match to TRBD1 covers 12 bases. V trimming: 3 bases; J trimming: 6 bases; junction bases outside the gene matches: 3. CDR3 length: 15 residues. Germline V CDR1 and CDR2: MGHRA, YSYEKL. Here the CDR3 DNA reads TGCGCCAGCAGCCAGGCGGGACAGGGGGCTCAGCCCCAGCATTTT. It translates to CASSQAGQGAQPQHF.

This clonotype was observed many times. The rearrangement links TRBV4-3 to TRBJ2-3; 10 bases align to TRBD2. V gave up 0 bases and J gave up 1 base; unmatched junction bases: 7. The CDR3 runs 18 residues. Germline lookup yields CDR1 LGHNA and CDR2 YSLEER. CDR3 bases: TGCGCCAGCAGCCAAGAGGCAGCGGGGGGGCTGGGCACAGATACGCAGTATTTT. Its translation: CASSQEAAGGLGTDTQYF.

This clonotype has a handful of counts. The CDR3 is CASRPRGMQETQYF. In DNA form, the CDR3 reads TGTGCCAGCAGACCCAGGGGAATGCAAGAGACCCAGTACTTC. V is TRBV7-8 and J is TRBJ2-5, with D possibly TRBD1 on 6 matching bases. Germline CDR1 SGHVS, CDR2 FQNEAQ. This CDR3 has 14 amino acids. V was cut by 6 bases and J by 2 bases, with 13 bases left in between.

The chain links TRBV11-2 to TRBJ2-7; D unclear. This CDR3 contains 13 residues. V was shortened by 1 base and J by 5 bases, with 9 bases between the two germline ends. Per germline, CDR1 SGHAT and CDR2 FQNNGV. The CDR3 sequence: CASSLGLDNEQYV. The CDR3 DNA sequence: TGTGCCAGCAGCTTAGGCCTTGATAACGAGCAGTACGTC.

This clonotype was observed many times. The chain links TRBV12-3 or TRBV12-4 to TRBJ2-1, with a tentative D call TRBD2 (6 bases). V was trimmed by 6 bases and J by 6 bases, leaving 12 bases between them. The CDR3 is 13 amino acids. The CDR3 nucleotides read TGTGCCAGCAGGGAGGGCGGAACCAATGAGCAGTTCTTC. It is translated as CASREGGTNEQFF.

The CDR3 here is CASSHFRDEQYV. The CDR3 DNA sequence: TGTGCCAGCAGCCATTTTCGGGACGAGCAGTACGTC. V gene TRBV5-5 combines with J gene TRBJ2-7, with D unresolved. Per germline, CDR1 SGHKS and CDR2 YYEKEE (reference sequence). The CDR3 has 12 residues. Trimming left V 4 bases short and J 5 bases short, with 10 bases between.

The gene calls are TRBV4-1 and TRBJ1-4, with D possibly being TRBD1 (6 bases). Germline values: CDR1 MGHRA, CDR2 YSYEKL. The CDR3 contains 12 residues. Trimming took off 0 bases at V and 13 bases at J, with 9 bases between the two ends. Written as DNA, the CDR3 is TGCGCCAGCAGCCAAGAACAGGGTAGACTGTTTTTT. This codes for CASSQEQGRLFF.

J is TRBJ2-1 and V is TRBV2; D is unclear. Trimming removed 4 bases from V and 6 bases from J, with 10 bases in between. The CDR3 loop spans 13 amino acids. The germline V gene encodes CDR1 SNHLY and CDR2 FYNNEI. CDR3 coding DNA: TGTGCCAGCAGTGTTGTAGCTATCAATGAGCAGTTCTTC. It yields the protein CASSVVAINEQFF. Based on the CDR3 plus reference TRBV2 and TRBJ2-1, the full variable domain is EPEVTQTPSHQVTQMGQEVILRCVPISNHLYFYWYRQILGQKVEFLVSFYNNEISEKSEIFDDQFSVERPDGSNFTLKIRSTKLEDSAMYFCASSVVAINEQFFGPGTRLTVL.

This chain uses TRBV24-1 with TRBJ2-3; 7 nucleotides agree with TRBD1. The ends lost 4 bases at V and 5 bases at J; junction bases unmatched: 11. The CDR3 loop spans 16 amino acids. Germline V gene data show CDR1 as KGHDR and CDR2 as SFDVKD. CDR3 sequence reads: CATSDLQGNDQDTQYF. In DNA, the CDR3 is TGTGCCACCAGTGACCTACAGGGGAACGATCAAGATACGCAGTATTTT.

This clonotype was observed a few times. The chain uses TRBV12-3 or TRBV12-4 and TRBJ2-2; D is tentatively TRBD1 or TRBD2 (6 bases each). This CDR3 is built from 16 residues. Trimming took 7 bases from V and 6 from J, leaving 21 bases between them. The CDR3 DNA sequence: TGTGCCAGCACTCTCCTAGGAGGGGGGTTCGCCGGGGAGCTGTTTTTT. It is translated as CASTLLGGGFAGELFF.

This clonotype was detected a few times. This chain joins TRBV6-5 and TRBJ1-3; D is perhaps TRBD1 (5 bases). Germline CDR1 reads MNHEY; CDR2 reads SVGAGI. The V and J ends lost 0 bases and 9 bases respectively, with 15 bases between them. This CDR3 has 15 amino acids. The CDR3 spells CASSYSTRGPSTIYF. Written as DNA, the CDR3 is TGTGCCAGCAGTTACTCCACCCGGGGCCCGAGCACCATATATTTT.

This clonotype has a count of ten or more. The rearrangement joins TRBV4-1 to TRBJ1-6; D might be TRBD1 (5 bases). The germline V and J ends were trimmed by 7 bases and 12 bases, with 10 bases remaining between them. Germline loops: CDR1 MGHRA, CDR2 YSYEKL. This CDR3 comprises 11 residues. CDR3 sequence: CASKQAGPLHF. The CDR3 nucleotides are TGCGCCAGCAAACAGGCGGGACCCCTCCACTTT.

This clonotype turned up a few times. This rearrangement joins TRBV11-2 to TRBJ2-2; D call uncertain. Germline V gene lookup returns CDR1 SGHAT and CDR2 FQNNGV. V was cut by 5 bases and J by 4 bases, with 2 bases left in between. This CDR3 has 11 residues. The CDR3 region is CASSITGELFF. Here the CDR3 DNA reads TGTGCCAGCAGCATCACCGGGGAGCTGTTTTTT.

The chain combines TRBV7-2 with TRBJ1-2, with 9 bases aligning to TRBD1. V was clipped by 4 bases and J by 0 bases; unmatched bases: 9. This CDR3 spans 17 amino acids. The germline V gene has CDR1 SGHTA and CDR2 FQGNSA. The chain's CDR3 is CASSSRQGVGSNYGYTF. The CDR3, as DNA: TGTGCCAGCAGCTCCCGACAGGGGGTAGGGTCTAACTATGGCTACACCTTC.

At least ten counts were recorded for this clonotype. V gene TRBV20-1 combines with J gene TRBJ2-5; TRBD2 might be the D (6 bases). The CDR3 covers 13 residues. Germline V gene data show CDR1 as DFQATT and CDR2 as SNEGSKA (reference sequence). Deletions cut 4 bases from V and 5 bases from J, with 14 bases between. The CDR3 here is CSATPGLAETQYF. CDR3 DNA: TGCAGTGCTACCCCGGGACTTGCGGAGACCCAGTACTTC.

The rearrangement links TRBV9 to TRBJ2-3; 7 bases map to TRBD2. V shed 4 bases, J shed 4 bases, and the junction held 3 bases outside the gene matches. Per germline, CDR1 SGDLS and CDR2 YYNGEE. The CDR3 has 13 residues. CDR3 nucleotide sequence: TGTGCCAGCAGCTCAGGGAGGGCAGATACGCAGTATTTT. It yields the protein CASSSGRADTQYF.

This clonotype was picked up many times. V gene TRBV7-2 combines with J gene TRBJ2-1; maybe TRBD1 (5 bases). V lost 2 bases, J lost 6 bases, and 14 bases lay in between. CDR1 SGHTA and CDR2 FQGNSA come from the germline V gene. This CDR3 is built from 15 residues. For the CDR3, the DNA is TGTGCCAGCAGCTTATACACGGTAGGGGTCAATGAGCAGTTCTTC. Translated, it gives CASSLYTVGVNEQFF.